This record looks at one T cell receptor (beta chain) sequence and its context. These data belong to a study of shared T cell receptors in the human thymus. Here immunoSEQ multiplex PCR was the method, and the copy in TCRdb shows in-frame clones only, minus some. The sample has a few hundred thousand clones, 85% to 95% seen once; the top ten hold approximately 0.02%. V gave up 1 base and J gave up 3 bases, with 3 bases separating them. Per germline, CDR1 GTSNPN and CDR2 SVGIG (reference sequence). The CDR3 has 11 amino acids. The receptor comes from a human donor. V and J are TRBV30 and TRBJ1-2; unclear D gene. The sequenced sample consisted of thymocytes. The CDR3 region is CAWSADYGYTF. The CDR3 DNA reads as TGTGCCTGGAGTGCGGACTATGGCTACACCTTC. Full variable domain (rest looked up from reference TRBV30 and TRBJ1-2): SQTIHQWPATLVQPVGSPLSLECTVEGTSNPNLYWYRQAAGRGLQLLFYSVGIGQISSEVPQNLSASRPQDRQFILSSKKLLLSDSGFYLCAWSADYGYTFGSGTRLTVV.